One sample yielded the 14 T cell receptor beta chains listed below, sequenced in a study of a mutant IDH1 vaccine in newly diagnosed glioma. The table came from immunoSEQ multiplex PCR; TCRdb's copy has only in-frame clones and leaves some out. In the table there are 90,000 to 100,000 clones, approximately 90% of which are singletons. Time point: baseline, week 1 (first vaccination visit). The sample's treatment: pre-vaccination baseline after standard-of-care therapy. The source was PBMCs, collected from a glioma patient treated with radiotherapy, temozolomide or both. Source of these receptors: a woman aged 45 to 65 with glioma.

V gene TRBV28 combines with J gene TRBJ2-1, with D perhaps TRBD2 (6 bases). This CDR3 comprises 14 residues. V dropped 3 bases and J dropped 0 bases, with 6 bases sitting between them. Germline lookup yields CDR1 MDHEN and CDR2 SYDVKM. The CDR3 spells CASSFGGSYNEQFF. CDR3 DNA sequence: TGTGCCAGCAGTTTCGGGGGCTCCTACAATGAGCAGTTCTTC.

The chain uses TRBV18 and TRBJ2-2; D is unresolved. The V and J ends lost 1 base and 4 bases respectively, with 4 bases between them. The CDR3 totals 13 residues. CDR1 and CDR2 from the germline V gene are KGHSH and LQKENI. CDR3 sequence (DNA): TGTGCCAGCTCACCACTTGCCACCGGGGAGCTGTTTTTT. Its translation is CASSPLATGELFF.

This clone showed up just once. This chain links TRBV7-1 with TRBJ2-1; 14 nucleotides match TRBD2. TRBV7-1 is classed as an ORF, of uncertain function. Losses at the gene ends were 4 bases for V and 8 bases for J; bases not matched to a gene: 4. This CDR3 is 15 amino acids long. This CDR3 is CASSLGTSGSYEQFF. The CDR3 DNA is TGTGCCAGCAGCTTAGGGACTAGCGGGAGTTATGAGCAGTTCTTC.

The rearrangement joins TRBV7-9 to TRBJ2-7, with 12 nucleotides matching TRBD2. The CDR3 runs 14 residues. From germline, CDR1 is SEHNR and CDR2 FQNEAQ (reference sequence). After removal of 8 bases from V and 2 bases from J, the junction contained 4 bases not matched to a gene. The CDR3: CASGRLAGAYEQYF. The CDR3 coding sequence is TGTGCCAGCGGCAGACTAGCGGGGGCCTACGAGCAGTACTTC.

The count of this clone is one. The chain has TRBV5-1 and TRBJ2-1; possible D gene TRBD2, 6 bases. Germline V lookup: CDR1 SGHRS, CDR2 YFSETQ. V was clipped by 4 bases and J by 1 base, with 21 bases between them. This CDR3 region has 18 residues. CDR3 bases: TGCGCCAGCAGCCCACTCCAACCTACTAGCCGTTCCTACAATGAGCAGTTCTTC. Translating it yields CASSPLQPTSRSYNEQFF.

The V and J genes are TRBV18 and TRBJ2-2; D uncertain. V was clipped by 5 bases and J by 5 bases, with 6 bases between them. CDR3 length equals 12 residues. Germline V gene data show CDR1 as KGHSH and CDR2 as LQKENI. CDR3 amino acids: CASSTITGELFF. In nucleotides, the CDR3 is TGTGCCAGCTCAACAATAACCGGGGAGCTGTTTTTT. Together with reference TRBV18 and TRBJ2-2, the CDR3 gives the full variable domain: NAGVMQNPRHLVRRRGQEARLRCSPMKGHSHVYWYRQLPEEGLKFMVYLQKENIIDESGMPKERFSAEFPKEGPSILRIQQVVRGDSAAYFCASSTITGELFFGEGSRLTVL.

The CDR3: CASTRTSGRSTDTQYF. CDR3 DNA sequence: TGTGCCAGCACCCGGACTAGCGGGAGAAGCACAGATACGCAGTATTTT. The chain joins TRBV2 to TRBJ2-3, with 13 bases identical to TRBD2. The CDR3 runs 16 residues. Per the germline V gene, CDR1 is SNHLY and CDR2 is FYNNEI. J was trimmed by 0 bases and V by 7 bases; bases with no gene match: 4.

This clone was observed a handful of times. The chain combines TRBV27 with TRBJ1-5; a possible D gene is TRBD1 (6 bases). V shed 3 bases and J shed 3 bases, with 9 bases lying between them. Germline V CDR1 and CDR2: MNHEY, SMNVEV (reference sequence). This CDR3 region has 14 residues. CDR3 DNA: TGTGCCAGCAGTTTTACAGGGAACAATCAGCCCCAGCATTTT. It yields the protein CASSFTGNNQPQHF.

V is TRBV10-3 and J is TRBJ2-2, with unresolved D. Trimming left V 3 bases short and J 4 bases short, with 15 bases between. Germline-derived CDR1 and CDR2 are ENHRY and SYGVKD. The CDR3 is 16 residues long. Written as DNA, the CDR3 is TGTGCCATCAGTGACCCCAAGAATTGGGCCACCGGGGAGCTGTTTTTT. This sequence encodes CAISDPKNWATGELFF.

The V call is TRBV18, the J call TRBJ2-1; D possibly corresponds to TRBD2 (5 bases). Germline V gene lookup returns CDR1 KGHSH and CDR2 LQKENI. The germline V and J ends were trimmed by 6 bases and 0 bases, with 12 bases remaining between them. The CDR3 contains 15 residues. The CDR3 protein is CASSTASPSYNEQFF. For the CDR3, the DNA is TGTGCCAGCTCTACCGCTAGCCCCTCCTACAATGAGCAGTTCTTC.

The rearrangement joins TRBV19 to TRBJ1-5; TRBD1 matches at 10 bases. The CDR3 is 16 residues long. V lost 5 bases, J lost 7 bases, and 11 bases stayed unmatched. Per germline, CDR1 LNHDA and CDR2 SQIVND (reference sequence). The chain's CDR3 is CASSPTGQGRNQPQHF. CDR3 DNA: TGTGCCAGTAGTCCAACGGGACAGGGGAGGAACCAGCCCCAGCATTTT.

This clone was observed a handful of times. The chain carries TRBV21-1 and TRBJ2-7; the D call of TRBD2 is as the table states it, not checked on the DNA. TRBV21-1 is flagged as a pseudogene. The CDR3 length is 16 residues. The CDR3 region is CASSEGSPGLPYEQYF. CDR3 DNA: TGTGCCAGCAGCGAGGGTTCGCCGGGACTACCCTACGAGCAGTACTTC.

The CDR3 sequence is CASSPRASGGFGTDTQYF. The CDR3, as DNA: TGCGCCAGCAGCCCGAGGGCTAGCGGGGGGTTCGGAACAGATACGCAGTATTTT. The gene calls are TRBV4-1 and TRBJ2-3, with 11 bases aligning to TRBD2. Germline-derived CDR1 and CDR2 are MGHRA and YSYEKL. Losses at the gene ends were 4 bases for V and 3 bases for J; bases not matched to a gene: 12. The length of the CDR3 is 18 residues.

The chain joins TRBV18 to TRBJ2-3; 14 bases align to TRBD2. V shed 2 bases and J 2 bases; nucleotides not matched to a gene: 12. Looked up from germline, CDR1 is KGHSH and CDR2 is LQKENI. The CDR3 contains 20 residues. In DNA, the CDR3 is TGTGCCAGCTCACCATCCAGGACTAGCGGGAGGCGGCTAAACACAGATACGCAGTATTTT. Translation: CASSPSRTSGRRLNTDTQYF.